This T cell receptor beta chain was documented in a study of somatic mutations in cytotoxic T cells in rheumatoid arthritis. From germline, CDR1 is MNHEY and CDR2 SVGAGI. The CDR3 extends over 15 amino acids. The V gene end was trimmed by 2 bases and the J gene end by 4 bases; junction bases not matched to a gene: 7. Study-wide results and caveats: Rising age went with increasing CD8+ clonality in rheumatoid arthritis patients; healthy controls showed no such increase. Nobody had found out which antigens the expanded CD8+ clones targeted.

Assay used: immunoSEQ multiplex PCR; TCRdb lists only in-frame clones, some missing. The sample lists roughly 20,000 clones; 65% to 70% were seen once. Note on this clone: The target antigen is unknown.

This clonotype originated in an adult with rheumatoid arthritis. The J gene is TRBJ2-5, the V gene TRBV6-5, with 7 bases identical to TRBD1. Material for sequencing was CD8+ T cells sorted from blood. The CDR3 loop reads CASSYMTGTGETQYF. The CDR3, as DNA: TGTGCCAGCAGTTACATGACAGGGACGGGAGAGACCCAGTACTTC.